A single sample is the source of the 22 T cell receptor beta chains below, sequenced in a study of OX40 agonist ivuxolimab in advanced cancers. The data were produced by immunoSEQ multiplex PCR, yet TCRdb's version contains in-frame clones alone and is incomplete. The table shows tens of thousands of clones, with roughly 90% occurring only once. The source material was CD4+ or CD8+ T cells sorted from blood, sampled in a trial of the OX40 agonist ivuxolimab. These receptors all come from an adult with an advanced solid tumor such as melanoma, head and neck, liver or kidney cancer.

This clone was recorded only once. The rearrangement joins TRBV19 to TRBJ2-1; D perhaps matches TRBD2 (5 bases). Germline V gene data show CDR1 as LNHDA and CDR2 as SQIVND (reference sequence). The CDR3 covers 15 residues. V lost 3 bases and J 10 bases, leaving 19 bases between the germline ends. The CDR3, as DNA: TGTGCCAGTAGTATGTGGTTAAGATCGGGGTCCGAGCAGTTCTTC. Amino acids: CASSMWLRSGSEQFF.

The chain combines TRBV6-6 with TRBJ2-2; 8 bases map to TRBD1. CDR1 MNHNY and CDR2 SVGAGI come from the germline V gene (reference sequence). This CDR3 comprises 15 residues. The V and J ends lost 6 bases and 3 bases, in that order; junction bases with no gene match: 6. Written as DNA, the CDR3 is TGTGCCAGCAGATCACAACAGGGGGACACCGGGGAGCTGTTTTTT. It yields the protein CASRSQQGDTGELFF.

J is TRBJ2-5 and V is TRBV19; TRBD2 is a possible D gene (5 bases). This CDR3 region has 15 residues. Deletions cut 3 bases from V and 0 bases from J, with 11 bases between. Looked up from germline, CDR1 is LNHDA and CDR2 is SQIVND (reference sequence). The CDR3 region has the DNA TGTGCCAGTAGTATGTTTGGCGGGTACCAAGAGACCCAGTACTTC. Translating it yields CASSMFGGYQETQYF.

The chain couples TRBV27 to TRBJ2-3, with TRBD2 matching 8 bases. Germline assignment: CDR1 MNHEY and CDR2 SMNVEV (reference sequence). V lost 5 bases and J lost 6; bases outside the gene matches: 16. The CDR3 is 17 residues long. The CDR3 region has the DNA TGTGCCAGCAGTGGACTACTAGCGGAGGTCCCTCCGGATACGCAGTATTTT. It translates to CASSGLLAEVPPDTQYF.

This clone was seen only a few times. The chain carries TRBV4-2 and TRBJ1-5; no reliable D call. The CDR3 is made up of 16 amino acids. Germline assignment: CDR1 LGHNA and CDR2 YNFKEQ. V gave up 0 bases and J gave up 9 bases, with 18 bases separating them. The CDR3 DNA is TGTGCCAGCAGCCAAGAACGAGGCGGCGGGCTTAGGCCCCAGCATTTT. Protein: CASSQERGGGLRPQHF.

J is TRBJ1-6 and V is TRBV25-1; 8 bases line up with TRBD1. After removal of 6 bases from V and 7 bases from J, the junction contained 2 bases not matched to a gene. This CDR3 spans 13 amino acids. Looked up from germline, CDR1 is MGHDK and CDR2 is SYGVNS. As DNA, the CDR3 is TGTGCCAGCAGCTACAGGGGGAATTCACCCCTCCACTTT. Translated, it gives CASSYRGNSPLHF.

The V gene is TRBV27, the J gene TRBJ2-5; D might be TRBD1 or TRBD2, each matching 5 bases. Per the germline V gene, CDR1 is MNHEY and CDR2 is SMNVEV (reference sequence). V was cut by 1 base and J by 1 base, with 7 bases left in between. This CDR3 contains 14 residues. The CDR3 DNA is TGTGCCAGCAGTTTATTGGGGGTCCAAGAGACCCAGTACTTC. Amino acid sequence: CASSLLGVQETQYF.

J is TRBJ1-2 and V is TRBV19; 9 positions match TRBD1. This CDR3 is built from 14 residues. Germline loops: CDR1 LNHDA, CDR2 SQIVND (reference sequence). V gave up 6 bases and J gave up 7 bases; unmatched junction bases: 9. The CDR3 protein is CASRTQGAQGGYTF. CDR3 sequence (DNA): TGTGCCAGTAGAACACAGGGGGCGCAGGGTGGCTACACCTTC.

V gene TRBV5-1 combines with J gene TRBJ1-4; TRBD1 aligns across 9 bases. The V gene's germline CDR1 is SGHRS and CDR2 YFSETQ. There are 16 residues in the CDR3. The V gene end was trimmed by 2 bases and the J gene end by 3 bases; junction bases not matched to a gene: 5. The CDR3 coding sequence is TGCGCCAGCAGCTTACAGGGGGCTGTTGCTAATGAAAAACTGTTTTTT. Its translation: CASSLQGAVANEKLFF.

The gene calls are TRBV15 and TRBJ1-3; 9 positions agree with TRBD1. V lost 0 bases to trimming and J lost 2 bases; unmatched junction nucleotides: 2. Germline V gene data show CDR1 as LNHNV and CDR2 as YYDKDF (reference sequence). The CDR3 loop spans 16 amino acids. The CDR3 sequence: CATSRDTGGAGNTIYF. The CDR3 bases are TGTGCCACCAGCAGAGATACAGGGGGCGCTGGAAACACCATATATTTT. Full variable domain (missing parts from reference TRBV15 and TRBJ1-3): DAMVIQNPRYQVTQFGKPVTLSCSQTLNHNVMYWYQQKSSQAPKLLFHYYDKDFNNEADTPDNFQSRRPNTSFCFLDIRSPGLGDTAMYLCATSRDTGGAGNTIYFGEGSWLTVV.

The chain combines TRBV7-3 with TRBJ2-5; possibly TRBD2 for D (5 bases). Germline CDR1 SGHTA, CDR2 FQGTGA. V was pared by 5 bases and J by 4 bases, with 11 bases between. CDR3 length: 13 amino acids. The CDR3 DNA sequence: TGTGCCAGCAGCACCGGACTCGGAGAGACCCAGTACTTC. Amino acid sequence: CASSTGLGETQYF.

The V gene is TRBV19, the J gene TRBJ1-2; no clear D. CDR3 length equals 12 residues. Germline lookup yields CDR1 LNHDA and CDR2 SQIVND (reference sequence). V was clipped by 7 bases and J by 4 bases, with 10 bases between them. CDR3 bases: TGTGCCAGTAAAAAGGACGGCTATGGCTACACCTTC. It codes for CASKKDGYGYTF.

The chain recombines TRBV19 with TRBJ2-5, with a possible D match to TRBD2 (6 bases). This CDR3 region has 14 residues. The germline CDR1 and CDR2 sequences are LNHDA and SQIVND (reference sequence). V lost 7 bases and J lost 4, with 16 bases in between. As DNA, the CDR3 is TGTGCCAGTAAGACTCAGGTGGGGGGAGAGACCCAGTACTTC. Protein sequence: CASKTQVGGETQYF.

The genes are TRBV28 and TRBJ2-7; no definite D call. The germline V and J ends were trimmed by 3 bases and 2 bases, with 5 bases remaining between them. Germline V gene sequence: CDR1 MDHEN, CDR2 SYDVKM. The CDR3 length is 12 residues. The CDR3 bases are TGTGCCAGCAGTTTTACTACCTACGAGCAGTACTTC. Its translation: CASSFTTYEQYF.

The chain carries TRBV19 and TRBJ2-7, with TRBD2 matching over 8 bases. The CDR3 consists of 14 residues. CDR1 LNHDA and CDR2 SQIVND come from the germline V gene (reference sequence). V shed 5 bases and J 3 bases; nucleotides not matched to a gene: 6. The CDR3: CASSVDGTSYEQYF. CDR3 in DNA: TGTGCCAGTAGTGTGGATGGGACTAGCTACGAGCAGTACTTC.

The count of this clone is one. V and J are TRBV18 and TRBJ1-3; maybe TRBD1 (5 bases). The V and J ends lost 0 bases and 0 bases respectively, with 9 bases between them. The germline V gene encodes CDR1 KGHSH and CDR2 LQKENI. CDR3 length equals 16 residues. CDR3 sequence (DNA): TGTGCCAGCTCACCACCGTTAGGGGTCTCTGGAAACACCATATATTTT. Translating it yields CASSPPLGVSGNTIYF.

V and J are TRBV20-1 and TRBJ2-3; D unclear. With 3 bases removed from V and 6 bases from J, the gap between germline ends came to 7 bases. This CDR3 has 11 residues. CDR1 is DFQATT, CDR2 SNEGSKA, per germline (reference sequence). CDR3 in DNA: TGCAGTGCTAGCTGGGCGGATACGCAGTATTTT. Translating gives CSASWADTQYF.

The CDR3 DNA follows: TGTGCCAGTAGCCCAGGGGGCCCCACCGTGAACACTGAAGCTTTCTTT. Translating gives CASSPGGPTVNTEAFF. The chain has TRBV19 and TRBJ1-1, with 8 nucleotides matching TRBD1. Per germline, CDR1 LNHDA and CDR2 SQIVND (reference sequence). The CDR3 totals 16 residues. J gave up 0 bases and V 6 bases, and 9 bases lay outside the gene matches.

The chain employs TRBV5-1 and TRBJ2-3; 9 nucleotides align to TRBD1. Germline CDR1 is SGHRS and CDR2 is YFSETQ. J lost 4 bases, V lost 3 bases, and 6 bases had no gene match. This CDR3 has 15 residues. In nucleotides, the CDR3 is TGCGCCAGCAGCTGGAGGGACAGGGATTCAGATACGCAGTATTTT. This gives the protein CASSWRDRDSDTQYF.

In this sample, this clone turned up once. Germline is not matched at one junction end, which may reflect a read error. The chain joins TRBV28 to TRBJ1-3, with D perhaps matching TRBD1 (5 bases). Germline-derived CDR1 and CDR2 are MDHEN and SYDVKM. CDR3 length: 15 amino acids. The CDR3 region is CASSSAGSSRNTIYF. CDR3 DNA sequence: TGTGCCAGCAGTTCCGCAGGGTCCTCTAGAAACACCATATATTTT. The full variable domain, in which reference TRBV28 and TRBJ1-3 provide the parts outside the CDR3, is DVKVTQSSRYLVKRTGEKVFLECVQDMDHENMFWYRQDPGLGLRLIYFSYDVKMKEKGDIPEGYSVSREKKERFSLILESASTNQTSMYLCASSSAGSSRNTIYFGEGSWLTVV.

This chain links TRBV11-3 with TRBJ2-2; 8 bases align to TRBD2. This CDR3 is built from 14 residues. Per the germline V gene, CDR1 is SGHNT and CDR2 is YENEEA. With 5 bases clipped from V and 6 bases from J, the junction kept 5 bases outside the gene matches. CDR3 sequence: CASSEAGAAGELFF. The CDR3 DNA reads TGTGCCAGCAGCGAAGCGGGAGCGGCCGGGGAGCTGTTTTTT.

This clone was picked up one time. The CDR3 DNA follows: TGCGCCAGCAGCTCACAGGCGAGCTCCTACAATGAGCAGTTCTTC. Its protein is CASSSQASSYNEQFF. The V and J genes are TRBV5-1 and TRBJ2-1, with D perhaps matching TRBD1 (5 bases). The CDR3 has 15 residues. In germline, CDR1 is SGHRS, CDR2 YFSETQ. Trimming took off 3 bases at V and 0 bases at J, with 10 bases between the two ends.